One sample yielded the 27 T cell receptor beta chains listed below, sequenced in a study of blood T cells in healthy people across ages. It was with a sample-barcoded 5' primer and a J-beta primer mix that a second PCR of roughly 7 to 12 cycles was run. Using its own MiXCR run on the 5' RACE reads, TCRdb lists one record per CDR3 protein. The profile shows fewer than 1.5 million distinct CDR3 sequences, roughly 40% of them singletons. Sequencing used blood. Receptor source: a woman aged 18-30 years in good health.

Turning to this clonotype: Compared with germline, one end of the junction differs, possibly owing to a read error. The chain recombines TRBV6-2 or TRBV6-3 with TRBJ2-2; the D is unclear. In germline, CDR1 is MNHEY, CDR2 SVGEGT. This CDR3 is 11 amino acids long. The CDR3 sequence: CAGSYTWELFF. The CDR3 DNA reads as TGTGCCGGCAGTTACACCTGGGAGCTGTTTTTT.

The rearrangement links TRBV12-3 or TRBV12-4 to TRBJ2-5; D perhaps matches TRBD2 (5 bases). The V end was cut by 1 base, the J end by 13 bases, with 10 bases between. CDR3 length: 11 residues. The CDR3 DNA sequence: TGTGCCAGCAGTTTAGGGGGAGCCCTGTACTTC. This sequence encodes CASSLGGALYF.

This clonotype was counted only a few times. CDR3 loop: CASCGNGNQPQHF. CDR3 DNA: TGTGCCAGCTGCGGGAACGGCAATCAGCCCCAGCATTTT. The gene calls are TRBV27 and TRBJ1-5; D uncertain. The CDR3 spans 13 residues. Deletions cut 8 bases from V and 2 bases from J, with 10 bases between. Germline CDR1 and CDR2: MNHEY and SMNVEV (reference sequence).

The V gene is TRBV9, the J gene TRBJ2-3; tentative D call: TRBD2 (7 bases). The V gene lost 4 bases and the J gene lost 2 bases, with 14 bases spanning the gap. CDR3 length: 15 amino acids. Germline CDR1 SGDLS, CDR2 YYNGEE. The CDR3 nucleotides are TGTGCCAGCAGCCCCGGGGGGCTGATCACAGATACGCAGTATTTT. Its protein product is CASSPGGLITDTQYF.

The table lists this clonotype with a few counts. This sequence joins TRBV6-2 or TRBV6-3 and TRBJ2-5, with TRBD1 as a possible D gene (5 bases). V was pared by 8 bases and J by 5 bases, with 21 bases between. The CDR3 consists of 15 residues. Per the germline V gene, CDR1 is MNHEY and CDR2 is SVGEGT. The CDR3 DNA reads TGTGCCAGCTCCACAGAAAGGGGCCGAGGCGAGACCCAGTACTTC. This sequence encodes CASSTERGRGETQYF.

There are many counts of this clonotype. The chain employs TRBV7-2 and TRBJ2-7; TRBD1 matches at 9 bases. The germline V gene has CDR1 SGHTA and CDR2 FQGNSA. Trimming removed 6 bases from V and 2 bases from J; junction bases left unmatched: 5. There are 14 residues in the CDR3. This chain's CDR3 is CASSPDRGPYEQYF. CDR3 DNA sequence: TGTGCCAGCAGTCCGGACAGGGGCCCCTACGAGCAGTACTTC.

This clonotype was observed a few times. The V call is TRBV6-2 or TRBV6-3, the J call TRBJ2-7; TRBD2 agrees at 8 bases. In germline, CDR1 is MNHEY, CDR2 SVGEGT. The CDR3 extends over 17 amino acids. Unmatched junction bases numbered 14, after V lost 3 bases and J lost 4 bases. The CDR3 coding sequence is TGTGCCAGCAGTTATCGCTTCCTCGGGAGGGCCGTTTACGAGCAGTACTTC. Translated: CASSYRFLGRAVYEQYF.

There are a few counts of this clonotype. The rearrangement links TRBV6-1 to TRBJ2-3, with TRBD2 matching 7 bases. CDR3 length: 16 residues. Germline V gene data show CDR1 as MNHNS and CDR2 as SASEGT. V dropped 6 bases and J dropped 0; count of bases not matched to a gene: 9. In DNA, the CDR3 is TGTGCCAGCAGCGCGGACGGCGGGAGAAGCACAGATACGCAGTATTTT. This translates into CASSADGGRSTDTQYF.

The chain employs TRBV7-6 and TRBJ2-1, with 7 bases aligning to TRBD2. In germline, CDR1 is SGHVS, CDR2 FNYEAQ. V dropped 4 bases and J dropped 0; count of bases not matched to a gene: 3. The CDR3 contains 15 residues. CDR3 loop: CASSSERGSYNEQFF. DNA of the CDR3: TGTGCCAGCAGCTCGGAGCGGGGCTCCTACAATGAGCAGTTCTTC. Using reference TRBV7-6 and TRBJ2-1 for the parts outside the CDR3, the full variable domain is GAGVSQSPRYKVTKRGQDVALRCDPISGHVSLYWYRQALGQGPEFLTYFNYEAQQDKSGLPNDRFSAERPEGSISTLTIQRTEQRDSAMYRCASSSERGSYNEQFFGPGTRLTVL.

V and J are TRBV3-1 and TRBJ2-7; D is unclear. CDR3 size: 15 residues. CDR1 and CDR2 (germline): LGHDT, YNNKEL (reference sequence). V lost 1 base and J lost 7, with 17 bases in between. Here the CDR3 reads CASSQASRAYNEQYF. CDR3 DNA: TGTGCCAGCAGCCAAGCTAGTAGGGCCTACAATGAGCAGTACTTC.

V usage is TRBV9 and J usage is TRBJ2-7; D gene uncertain. Between the trimmed V and J ends, which lost 3 bases and 6 bases, there was a span of 10 bases. The CDR3 consists of 12 residues. Germline V gene data show CDR1 as SGDLS and CDR2 as YYNGEE. CDR3 coding DNA: TGTGCCAGCAGCGGTCTCTCGGGCGAGCAGTACTTC. Its protein product is CASSGLSGEQYF.

The sample holds a few counts of this clonotype. This chain connects TRBV20-1 to TRBJ2-3; D possibly corresponds to TRBD2 (6 bases). Trimming took off 1 base at V and 6 bases at J, with 14 bases between the two ends. Germline CDR1 reads DFQATT; CDR2 reads SNEGSKA (reference sequence). The CDR3 totals 14 residues. The CDR3 nucleotides are TGCAGTGCTAGAGCGGGAGCGGCGGGGGATACGCAGTATTTT. Translating gives CSARAGAAGDTQYF.

The chain carries TRBV11-1 and TRBJ2-5; D ambiguous. V lost 5 bases and J 3 bases, leaving 7 bases between the germline ends. Germline V gene data show CDR1 as SGHAT and CDR2 as FQDESV (reference sequence). The CDR3 loop spans 12 amino acids. The CDR3 reads CASSHLEETQYF. The CDR3 DNA follows: TGTGCCAGCAGCCATTTAGAAGAGACCCAGTACTTC.

The chain recombines TRBV5-1 with TRBJ1-2; TRBD1 agrees at 7 bases. CDR3 size: 18 residues. Germline V gene sequence: CDR1 SGHRS, CDR2 YFSETQ. The V segment lost 3 bases and the J segment 1 base; nucleotides outside the gene matches: 15. The CDR3 nucleotides are TGCGCCAGCAGCTCGGGGAGTATTCGACAGGGTCGTAACTATGGCTACACCTTC. As protein: CASSSGSIRQGRNYGYTF.

This clonotype has a handful of counts. The chain employs TRBV6-5 and TRBJ1-1; D gene uncertain. Germline CDR1 and CDR2: MNHEY and SVGAGI. This CDR3 contains 14 residues. Between the trimmed V and J ends, which lost 7 bases and 7 bases, there was a span of 19 bases. The DNA of the CDR3 is TGTGCCAGCACATATAAAAACGGTAACGGTGAAGCTTTCTTT. Residues: CASTYKNGNGEAFF.

V is TRBV9 and J is TRBJ2-1; 8 bases fit TRBD1. CDR1 is SGDLS, CDR2 YYNGEE, per germline. Germline trimming cut 2 bases from V and 4 bases from J; bases unmatched to any gene: 2. This CDR3 spans 14 amino acids. The CDR3 DNA follows: TGTGCCAGCAGCGTGACAGGGGCTTACAATGAGCAGTTCTTC. It yields the protein CASSVTGAYNEQFF.

This chain links TRBV12-3 or TRBV12-4 with TRBJ2-3; possible D gene TRBD2, 5 bases. The CDR3 consists of 16 residues. The V end lost 6 bases, the J end lost 4 bases, and 20 bases lay between the germline ends. Written as DNA, the CDR3 is TGTGCCAGCAGCCCCGGGCGGGCACAACCGGCAGATACGCAGTATTTT. Its translation is CASSPGRAQPADTQYF.

This clonotype turned up a few times. This rearrangement joins TRBV6-5 to TRBJ2-7, with 7 bases aligning to TRBD1. The CDR3 runs to 14 residues. V shed 6 bases, J shed 2 bases, and the junction held 7 bases outside the gene matches. Looked up from germline, CDR1 is MNHEY and CDR2 is SVGAGI. The CDR3 coding sequence is TGTGCCAGCAGAAGACAGGGTGCGACCTACGAGCAGTACTTC. Protein sequence: CASRRQGATYEQYF.

This clonotype was picked up a small number of times. The V and J genes are TRBV10-3 and TRBJ2-7, with 9 nucleotides matching TRBD1. The V gene end was trimmed by 8 bases and the J gene end by 6 bases; junction bases not matched to a gene: 2. The CDR3 has 11 amino acids. Germline CDR1 reads ENHRY; CDR2 reads SYGVKD. This chain's CDR3 is CAIGQGREQYF. The CDR3 nucleotides are TGTGCCATCGGACAGGGGCGCGAGCAGTACTTC.

This clonotype was detected only a few times. The V and J genes are TRBV14 and TRBJ1-1; D call uncertain. The CDR3 runs 12 residues. Germline values: CDR1 SGHDN, CDR2 FVKESK. The V and J ends lost 1 base and 8 bases respectively, with 8 bases between them. This CDR3 is CASSQGSLEAFF. The CDR3 bases are TGTGCCAGCAGCCAAGGGTCACTCGAAGCTTTCTTT.

This clonotype was seen a handful of times. The CDR3 DNA sequence: TGCGCCAGCAGCCAAGGGGGAGGACTGAGCTCCTACAATGAGCAGTTCTTC. It translates to CASSQGGGLSSYNEQFF. V usage is TRBV4-1 and J usage is TRBJ2-1; TRBD2 is a possible D gene (6 bases). Per the germline V gene, CDR1 is MGHRA and CDR2 is YSYEKL. The V end lost 1 base, the J end lost 0 bases, and 13 bases lay between the germline ends. This CDR3 comprises 17 residues.

V usage is TRBV28 and J usage is TRBJ2-1, with TRBD1 identical over 12 bases. The CDR3 length is 18 residues. The ends lost 1 base at V and 6 bases at J; junction bases unmatched: 10. Germline-derived CDR1 and CDR2 are MDHEN and SYDVKM. CDR3 coding DNA: TGTGCCAGCAGTTTATCCGCCGCGGGACAGGGGGCGGGCAATGAGCAGTTCTTC. It codes for CASSLSAAGQGAGNEQFF.

This chain joins TRBV29-1 and TRBJ2-7, with 11 bases fitting TRBD1. The CDR3 is 14 amino acids. Germline CDR1 and CDR2: SQVTM and ANQGSEA. V gave up 4 bases and J gave up 7 bases; unmatched junction bases: 9. The CDR3 region has the DNA TGCAGCGTTGGGGGCGGACAGGGGGCCAGTGAGCAGTACTTC. Translating gives CSVGGGQGASEQYF.

The chain recombines TRBV6-1 with TRBJ2-7; D not certain. The CDR3 sequence is 16 residues long. Germline V gene lookup returns CDR1 MNHNS and CDR2 SASEGT. V lost 6 bases to trimming and J lost 4 bases, with 22 bases between them. The DNA for the CDR3 is TGTGCCAGCAGCATCCCGCCGGCCTTGAATCCATACGAGCAGTACTTC. Translation gives CASSIPPALNPYEQYF.

The J gene is TRBJ2-1, the V gene TRBV20-1; D is possibly TRBD2 (5 bases). This CDR3 comprises 14 residues. CDR1 and CDR2 (germline): DFQATT, SNEGSKA (reference sequence). Trimming left V 6 bases short and J 0 bases short, with 12 bases between. The CDR3 bases are TGCAGTGCCCTTAGCGACGGCTCCTACAATGAGCAGTTCTTC. It encodes CSALSDGSYNEQFF.

This chain joins TRBV9 and TRBJ1-4; TRBD1 might be the D (5 bases). There are 13 residues in the CDR3. CDR1 and CDR2 (germline): SGDLS, YYNGEE. V shed 3 bases and J shed 5 bases, with 8 bases lying between them. CDR3 in DNA: TGTGCCAGCAGCGGCAGGGCGAATGAAAAACTGTTTTTT. It yields the protein CASSGRANEKLFF.

The chain couples TRBV6-1 to TRBJ1-1; perhaps TRBD1 as D (6 bases). CDR1 is MNHNS, CDR2 SASEGT, per germline. Trimming removed 10 bases at V and 5 bases at J, with 14 bases between. The CDR3 sequence is 12 residues long. This CDR3 is CATRTVRTEAFF. The CDR3 bases are TGTGCCACGCGGACAGTAAGAACTGAAGCTTTCTTT.